These T cell receptor beta chains were read from a single sample in a study of T cells in localized non-small cell lung cancer. Some clones are missing from TCRdb's copy, which holds only in-frame ones; the method was immunoSEQ multiplex PCR. The sample shows tens of thousands of clones, about 89% of them seen only once. Sequences were derived from peripheral blood, sampled before any cancer treatment. The receptors stem from a man between 40 and 70 years old with stage I lung adenocarcinoma. CDR3s include the opening cysteine and the closing phenylalanine or tryptophan. The D gene is left open where the match is weak. Expanded clones get a size class; other rows say once, few or many, or leave the size out.

>TRBV7-7|TRBJ2-5|TRBD2|.
TGTGCTAGCAGCCCCCGTATGGGACTAAGAGAGACCCAGTACTTC
CASSPRMGLRETQYF
>TRBV27|TRBJ2-1|TRBD2|.
TGTGCCAGCAGTCCCGGGACTAGCTTAAATGAGCAGTTCTTC
CASSPGTSLNEQFF
>TRBV4-1|TRBJ1-2|.|.
TGCGCCAGCAGCCAAGAAATCCGGGGCGCAGGCGGCTACACCTTC
CASSQEIRGAGGYTF
>TRBV7-2|TRBJ1-2|.|.
TGTGCCAGCAGTCAAGGGGTCTCTAACTATGGCTACACCTTC
CASSQGVSNYGYTF
>TRBV12-5|TRBJ1-5|.|.
TGTGCTAGTGGTTTGGGACTCAATCAGCCCCAGCATTTT
CASGLGLNQPQHF
>TRBV4-2|TRBJ2-7|TRBD1|.
TGTGCCAGCAGCCCAGGACAGGGGTTAAACGAGCAGTACTTC
CASSPGQGLNEQYF
>TRBV19|TRBJ1-5|.|.
TGTGCCAGTAGTATAGCTGCAGCTAATAGCAATCAGCCCCAGCATTTT
CASSIAAANSNQPQHF
>TRBV2|TRBJ1-5|.|.
TGTGCCAGCAGTGAGAATTATAGCAATCAGCCCCAGCATTTT
CASSENYSNQPQHF
>TRBV27|TRBJ2-1|TRBD2|.
TGTGCCAGCAGGAAGGGACTAGCGCTAAACAATGAGCAGTTCTTC
CASRKGLALNNEQFF
>TRBV19|TRBJ2-2|.|.
TGTGCCAGTAGCCCAGGGACGGCGAACACCGGGGAGCTGTTTTTT
CASSPGTANTGELFF
>TRBV6-1|TRBJ1-1|TRBD1|.
TGTGCCAGCAGTACCACAGGGGGTGTCACTGAAGCTTTCTTT
CASSTTGGVTEAFF
>TRBV27|TRBJ2-1|TRBD2|.
TGTGCCAGCAGTTTATTAACTAGCGGCAATGAGCAGTTCTTC
CASSLLTSGNEQFF
>TRBV28|TRBJ1-1|.|.
TGTGCCAGCAGCTTCTACGGACAGTTGAACACTGAAGCTTTCTTT
CASSFYGQLNTEAFF
>TRBV2|TRBJ2-6|.|.
TGTGCCAGCAAAAGGGGGGGTTTGCGGCGGACCAACGTCCTGACTTTC
CASKRGGLRRTNVLTF
>TRBV6-5|TRBJ2-2|TRBD2|.
TGTGCCAGCAGTTTGACTAGCGGTAACACCGGGGAGCTGTTTTTT
CASSLTSGNTGELFF
>TRBV29-1|TRBJ2-3|.|.
TGCAGCGTTGGGACAGTTAGGGATACGCAGTATTTT
CSVGTVRDTQYF
>TRBV27|TRBJ2-2|TRBD1|.
TGTGCCAGCAAACAGGGGAGAGGCGGGGAGCTGTTTTTT
CASKQGRGGELFF
>TRBV7-3|TRBJ2-3|TRBD2|.
TGTGCCAGCAGCTTAAAACCGGGACTAGCGGGAGGGATCACAGATACGCAGTATTTT
CASSLKPGLAGGITDTQYF
>TRBV11-3|TRBJ2-3|TRBD1|.
TGTGCCAGCAGCACAGGGACAGGGGCTGGCACAGATACGCAGTATTTT
CASSTGTGAGTDTQYF
>TRBV19|TRBJ2-7|TRBD1|few
TGTGCCAGTAGTGACCAGACAGGGGAAGGCGAGCAGTACTTC
CASSDQTGEGEQYF
>TRBV5-1|TRBJ1-1|.|.
TGCGCCAGCAGCTGGGGGTCCTTGTACACCTGGAACACTGAAGCTTTCTTT
CASSWGSLYTWNTEAFF
>TRBV7-3|TRBJ2-3|.|.
TGTGCCAGCAGCCTCTCCTCGGGAGATACGCAGTATTTT
CASSLSSGDTQYF
>TRBV4-3|TRBJ2-7|TRBD1|.
TGCGCCAGCAGCCAAGATGAGACAGGGGCCATCTACGAGCAGTACTTC
CASSQDETGAIYEQYF
>TRBV7-9|TRBJ1-1|.|once
TGTGCCAGCAGAGGGATGGGGACTGAAGCTTTCTTT
CASRGMGTEAFF
>TRBV7-9|TRBJ2-1|TRBD2|once
TGTGCCAGCAGCTTACTGAGACTAGCGGGACCCCTCTCCGGTGAGCAGTTCTTC
CASSLLRLAGPLSGEQFF
>TRBV7-9|TRBJ1-1|.|once
TGTGCCAGCAGCTTTATGCAGGGCCCGAGGACTGAAGCTTTCTTT
CASSFMQGPRTEAFF
>TRBV7-2|TRBJ2-7|.|.
TGTGCCAGCAGCTTAGTGTACGGGGAGCAGTACTTC
CASSLVYGEQYF
>TRBV5-1|TRBJ2-7|.|.
TGCGCCAGCAGCTTACGGACTCGCTCCTACGAGCAGTACTTC
CASSLRTRSYEQYF
>TRBV18|TRBJ2-5|TRBD2|.
TGTGCCAGCTCACCGCGGGAGCCTCGAGAGACCCAGTACTTC
CASSPREPRETQYF
>TRBV6-6|TRBJ2-5|TRBD2|few
TGTGCCAGCAGCAAAGGACTAGCCCAAGAGACCCAGTACTTC
CASSKGLAQETQYF
>TRBV4-1|TRBJ1-5|.|.
TGCGCCAGCAGCCAGGAGAATCAGCCCCAGCATTTT
CASSQENQPQHF
>TRBV28|TRBJ1-4|.|.
TGTGCCAGCAGAACAGGGACAACTAATGAAAAACTGTTTTTT
CASRTGTTNEKLFF
>TRBV15|TRBJ2-4|.|.
TGTGCCACCAGCAGAGCTACAGTTCAGTACTTC
CATSRATVQYF
>TRBV6-5|TRBJ1-2|TRBD1|.
TGTGCCAGCAGTTTCGGGACAGGGGGCACGTACACCTTC
CASSFGTGGTYTF
>TRBV2|TRBJ2-3|TRBD2|.
TGTGCCAGCAGTGACGGCGCGGGAGGGCCAGATACGCAGTATTTT
CASSDGAGGPDTQYF
>TRBV4-1|TRBJ1-1|.|.
TGCGCCAGCAGCCAAGATCCCAGCTCGATGAACACTGAAGCTTTCTTT
CASSQDPSSMNTEAFF
>TRBV5-4|TRBJ2-7|TRBD2|.
TGTGCCAGCAGCTTGGGAGCCCCTCGGGAGGGCCGCGCCGAGCAGTACTTC
CASSLGAPREGRAEQYF
>TRBV5-4|TRBJ2-3|.|once
TGTGCCAGCAGCTTGGCCATTGGGGGGAAAGATACGCAGTATTTT
CASSLAIGGKDTQYF
>TRBV18|TRBJ1-2|.|once
TGTGCCAGCTCACCCCGGGGGAAGGCGGATGGCTACACCTTC
CASSPRGKADGYTF
>TRBV27|TRBJ2-2|TRBD2|.
TGTGCCAGCAGCACGCTGGACAGGGTCGCTAGCGGGAGTTTCACCGGGGAGCTGTTTTTT
CASSTLDRVASGSFTGELFF
>TRBV5-1|TRBJ2-7|TRBD1|.
TGCGCCAGCAGCTTAGGGACAGGGGGCGTTGGGAACGAGCAGTACTTC
CASSLGTGGVGNEQYF
>TRBV6-1|TRBJ2-7|TRBD1|.
TGTGCCAGCAGTGAGTCCAGGGGGCAAGGGGAGCAGTACTTC
CASSESRGQGEQYF
>TRBV6-5|TRBJ2-2|TRBD1|.
TGTGCCGAGGGGACAGGGAGCACCGGGGAGCTGTTTTTT
CAEGTGSTGELFF
>TRBV9|TRBJ2-5|.|.
TGTGCCAGCAGCGCGGGGATTACCCAGGCCCAGTACTTC
CASSAGITQAQYF
>TRBV4-1|TRBJ1-2|.|few
TGCGCCAGCAGCCCCGAAACGGGGACACACTATGGCTACACCTTC
CASSPETGTHYGYTF
>TRBV14|TRBJ1-1|.|.
TGTGCCAGCAGCCAGTCCCTTTTGAACACTGAAGCTTTCTTT
CASSQSLLNTEAFF
>TRBV30|TRBJ2-3|TRBD2|.
TGTGCCTGGAGTCCCGGGACTAGCGGGAGTCACACAGATACGCAGTATTTT
CAWSPGTSGSHTDTQYF